This T cell receptor (beta chain) appears in the sequencing data of a study of blood T cell repertoires in COVID-19. Study context: Collection of acute and convalescent COVID-19 samples took place in the United States, Italy and Spain. PBMCs, B-cell-depleted T cells, or T cells were the source of the cDNA or gDNA that made up the material.

Original processing methods: By means of reference gene primer amplification, nucleated cell counts were estimated. This table comes from immunoSEQ multiplex PCR, and its TCRdb copy is limited to in-frame clones, with some not included. V, J and clone size are taken as reported in that table, and D and trimming were inferred from the DNA itself. The data hold roughly 180,000 clones, with around 83% observed a single time. V shed 0 bases and J shed 2 bases, with 11 bases lying between them. Per germline, CDR1 SGHRS and CDR2 YFSETQ. This CDR3 comprises 15 residues. The sample consisted of peripheral blood. The sequence came from a woman aged 25 to 39 with active or convalescent COVID-19. V gene TRBV5-1 combines with J gene TRBJ2-5, with D tentatively TRBD1 (6 bases). CDR3 sequence reads: CASSLAETGQETQYF. The CDR3 DNA reads TGCGCCAGCAGCTTGGCCGAGACAGGACAAGAGACCCAGTACTTC.